This section outlines one TCR beta chain sequence together with its context. This specimen belongs to a study of shared T cell receptors in the human thymus. Using immunoSEQ multiplex PCR, the repertoire was profiled, and TCRdb retains in-frame clones only, with some absent. The data show about 380,000 clones, 95% seen once. Germline assignment: CDR1 SQVTM and CDR2 ANQGSEA. V lost 2 bases and J 2 bases, leaving 6 bases between the germline ends. The CDR3 extends over 13 amino acids. The genes are TRBV29-1 and TRBJ2-2; unclear D gene. The receptor's source is a human donor. Source material: thymocytes. CDR3 nucleotides: TGCAGCGTTGAACAGATCAACACCGGGGAGCTGTTTTTT. It specifies CSVEQINTGELFF.